These 2 T cell receptor beta chains came from one sample sequenced in a study of cytomegalovirus exposure and HLA in healthy donors. Researchers ran the PCR with 60 Vbeta and 13 Jbeta primers. The repertoire was sequenced with immunoSEQ multiplex PCR; TCRdb's copy has only in-frame clones and lacks some. The repertoire holds roughly 70,000 clones, with 75% as singletons. The specimen was PBMCs. The receptors were sampled from an older man in good health and CMV-seronegative.

This clone was observed a handful of times. Additional DNA sequences in this sample encode the identical CDR3. The chain has TRBV6-4 and TRBJ1-1, with D unresolved. CDR3 length equals 14 residues. Trimming removed 0 bases from V and 4 bases from J, with 9 bases in between. In germline, CDR1 is MRHNA, CDR2 SNTAGT. The CDR3 loop is CASSDSSRGTEAFF. Here the CDR3 DNA reads TGTGCCAGCAGTGACTCGAGTCGGGGCACTGAAGCTTTCTTT.

The V gene is TRBV19, the J gene TRBJ1-1, with no clear D. Germline V gene lookup returns CDR1 LNHDA and CDR2 SQIVND (reference sequence). The CDR3 is made up of 13 amino acids. V lost 4 bases, J lost 3 bases, and 9 bases lay in between. CDR3 sequence reads: CASSTVSDTEAFF. The DNA of the CDR3 is TGTGCCAGTAGTACCGTGTCGGACACTGAAGCTTTCTTT.